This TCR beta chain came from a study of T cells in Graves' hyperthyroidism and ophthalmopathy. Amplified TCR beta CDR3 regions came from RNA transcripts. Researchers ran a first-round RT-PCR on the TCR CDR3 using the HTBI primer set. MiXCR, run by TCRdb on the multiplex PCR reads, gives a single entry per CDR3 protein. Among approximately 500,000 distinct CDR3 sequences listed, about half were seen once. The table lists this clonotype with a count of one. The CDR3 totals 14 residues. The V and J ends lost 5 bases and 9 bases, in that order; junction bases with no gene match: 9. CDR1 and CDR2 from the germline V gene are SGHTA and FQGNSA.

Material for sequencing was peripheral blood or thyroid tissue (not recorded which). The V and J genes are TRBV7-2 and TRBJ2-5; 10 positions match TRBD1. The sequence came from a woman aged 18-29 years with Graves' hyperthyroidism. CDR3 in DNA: TGTGCCAGCAGCGGGGACAGGGGAAATCAGCCCCAGTACTTC. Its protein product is CASSGDRGNQPQYF.